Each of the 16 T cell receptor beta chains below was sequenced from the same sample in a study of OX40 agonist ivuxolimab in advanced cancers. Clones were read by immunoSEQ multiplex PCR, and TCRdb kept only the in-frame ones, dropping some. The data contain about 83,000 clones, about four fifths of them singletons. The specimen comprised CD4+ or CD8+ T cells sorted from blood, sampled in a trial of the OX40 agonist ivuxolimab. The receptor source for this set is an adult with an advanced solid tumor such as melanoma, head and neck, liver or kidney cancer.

CDR3 sequence: CASSPPQGALVPGELFF. CDR3 sequence (DNA): TGTGCCAGCTCACCCCCCCAGGGGGCGCTCGTCCCCGGGGAGCTGTTTTTT. The V and J genes are TRBV18 and TRBJ2-2; TRBD1 aligns across 8 bases. V was clipped by 3 bases and J by 6 bases; unmatched bases: 12. CDR1 and CDR2 from the germline V gene are KGHSH and LQKENI. The CDR3 runs 17 residues.

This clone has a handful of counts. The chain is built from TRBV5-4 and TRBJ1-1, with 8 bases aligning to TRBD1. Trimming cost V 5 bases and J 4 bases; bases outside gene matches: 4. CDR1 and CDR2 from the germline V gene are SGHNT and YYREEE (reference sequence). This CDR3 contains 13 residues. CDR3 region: CASSQDRVTEAFF. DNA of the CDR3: TGTGCCAGCAGTCAGGACAGGGTCACTGAAGCTTTCTTT.

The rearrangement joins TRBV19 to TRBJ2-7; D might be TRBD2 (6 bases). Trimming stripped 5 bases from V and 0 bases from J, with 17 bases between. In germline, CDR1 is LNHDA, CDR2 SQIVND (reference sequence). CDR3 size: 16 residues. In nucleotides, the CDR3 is TGTGCCAGTAGTCCTGGGGGGACCTGGAGCTCCTACGAGCAGTACTTC. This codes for CASSPGGTWSSYEQYF. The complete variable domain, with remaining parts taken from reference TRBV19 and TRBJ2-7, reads DGGITQSPKYLFRKEGQNVTLSCEQNLNHDAMYWYRQDPGQGLRLIYYSQIVNDFQKGDIAEGYSVSREKKESFPLTVTSAQKNPTAFYLCASSPGGTWSSYEQYFGPGTRLTVT.

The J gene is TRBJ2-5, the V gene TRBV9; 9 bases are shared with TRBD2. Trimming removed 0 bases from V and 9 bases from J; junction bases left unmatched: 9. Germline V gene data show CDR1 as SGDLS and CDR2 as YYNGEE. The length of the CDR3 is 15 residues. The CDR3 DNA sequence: TGTGCCAGCAGCGTAGGATCTAGCGGGATGGTGTCCCAGTACTTC. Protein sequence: CASSVGSSGMVSQYF.

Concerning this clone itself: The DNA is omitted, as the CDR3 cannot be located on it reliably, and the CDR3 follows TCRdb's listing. CDR3 sequence reads: CASGLAVEGLVSNEQFF. The rearrangement links TRBV12-5 to TRBJ2-1; TRBD2, the table's D call, lacks a check against the DNA. Germline V lookup: CDR1 LGHNT, CDR2 FRNRAP. The CDR3 is 17 residues long, ends included.

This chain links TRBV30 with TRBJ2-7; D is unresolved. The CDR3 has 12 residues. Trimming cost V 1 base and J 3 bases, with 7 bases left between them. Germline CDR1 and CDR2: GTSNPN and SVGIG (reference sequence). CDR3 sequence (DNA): TGTGCCTGGAGTGGTCTAGTCTACGAGCAGTACTTC. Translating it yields CAWSGLVYEQYF. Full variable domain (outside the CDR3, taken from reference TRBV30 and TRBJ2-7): SQTIHQWPATLVQPVGSPLSLECTVEGTSNPNLYWYRQAAGRGLQLLFYSVGIGQISSEVPQNLSASRPQDRQFILSSKKLLLSDSGFYLCAWSGLVYEQYFGPGTRLTVT.

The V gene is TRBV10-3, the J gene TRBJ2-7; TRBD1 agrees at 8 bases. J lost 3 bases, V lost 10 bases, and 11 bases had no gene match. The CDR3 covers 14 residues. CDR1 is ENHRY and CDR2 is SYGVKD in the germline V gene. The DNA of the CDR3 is TGTGCCACGGCCGGACAGGGAAACTACTACGAGCAGTACTTC. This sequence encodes CATAGQGNYYEQYF.

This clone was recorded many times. CDR3 sequence reads: CASSFPTGWNGYTF. The CDR3 bases are TGTGCCAGCAGCTTCCCCACAGGGTGGAATGGCTACACCTTC. The chain joins TRBV5-8 to TRBJ1-2; D possibly corresponds to TRBD1 (6 bases). This CDR3 has 14 amino acids. V was clipped by 2 bases and J by 6 bases, with 14 bases between them. Germline CDR1 SGHTS, CDR2 YDEGEE.

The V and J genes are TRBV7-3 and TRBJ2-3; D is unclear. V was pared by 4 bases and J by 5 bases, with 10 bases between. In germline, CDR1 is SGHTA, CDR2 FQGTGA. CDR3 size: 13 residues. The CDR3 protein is CASSSIMGDTQYF. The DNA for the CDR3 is TGTGCCAGCAGCTCTATAATGGGAGATACGCAGTATTTT.

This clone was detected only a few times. The CDR3 DNA sequence: TGTGCCAGCAGTGTGTTGATAGCGGGGTCCACCGGGGAGCTGTTTTTT. It yields the protein CASSVLIAGSTGELFF. The V and J genes are TRBV2 and TRBJ2-2, with TRBD2 matching over 8 bases. CDR3 length: 16 residues. V dropped 4 bases and J dropped 4; count of bases not matched to a gene: 8. Germline V CDR1 and CDR2: SNHLY, FYNNEI.

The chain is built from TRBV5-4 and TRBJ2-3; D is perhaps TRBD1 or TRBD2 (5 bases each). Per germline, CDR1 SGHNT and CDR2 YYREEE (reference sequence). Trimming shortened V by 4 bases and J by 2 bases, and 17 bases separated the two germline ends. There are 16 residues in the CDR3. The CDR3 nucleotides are TGTGCCAGCAGCGTCCCGGGACGGTCCGCCACAGATACGCAGTATTTT. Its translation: CASSVPGRSATDTQYF.

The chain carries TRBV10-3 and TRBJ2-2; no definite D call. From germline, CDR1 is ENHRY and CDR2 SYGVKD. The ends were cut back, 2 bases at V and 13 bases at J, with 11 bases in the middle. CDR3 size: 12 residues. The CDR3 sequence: CAISEANKRLFF. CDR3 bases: TGTGCCATCAGTGAGGCGAATAAACGGCTGTTTTTT.

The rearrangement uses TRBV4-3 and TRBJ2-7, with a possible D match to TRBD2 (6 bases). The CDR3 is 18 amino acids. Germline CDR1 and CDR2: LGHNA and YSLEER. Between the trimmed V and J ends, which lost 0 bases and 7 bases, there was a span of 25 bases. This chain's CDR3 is CASSQDLTSRAPRGEQYF. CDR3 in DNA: TGCGCCAGCAGCCAAGATCTGACTAGTCGGGCGCCACGGGGGGAGCAGTACTTC.

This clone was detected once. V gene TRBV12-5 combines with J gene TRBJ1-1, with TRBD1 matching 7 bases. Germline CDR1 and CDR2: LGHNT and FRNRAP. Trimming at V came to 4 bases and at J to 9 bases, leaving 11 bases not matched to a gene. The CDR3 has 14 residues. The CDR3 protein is CASGSRTGREKAFF. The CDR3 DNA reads TGTGCTAGTGGTTCCCGGACAGGAAGAGAAAAAGCTTTCTTT. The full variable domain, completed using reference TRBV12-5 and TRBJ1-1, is DARVTQTPRHKVTEMGQEVTMRCQPILGHNTVFWYRQTMMQGLELLAYFRNRAPLDDSGMPKDRFSAEMPDATLATLKIQPSEPRDSAVYFCASGSRTGREKAFFGQGTRLTVV.

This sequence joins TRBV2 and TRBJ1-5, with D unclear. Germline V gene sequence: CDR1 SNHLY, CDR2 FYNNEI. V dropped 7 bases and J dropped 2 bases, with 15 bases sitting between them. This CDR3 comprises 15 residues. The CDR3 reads CASIWGTEGNQPQHF. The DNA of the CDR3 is TGTGCCAGCATCTGGGGTACAGAGGGCAATCAGCCCCAGCATTTT.

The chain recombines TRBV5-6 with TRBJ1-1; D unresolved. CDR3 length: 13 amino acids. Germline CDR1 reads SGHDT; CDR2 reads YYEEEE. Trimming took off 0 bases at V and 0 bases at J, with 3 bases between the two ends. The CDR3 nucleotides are TGTGCCAGCAGCTTGGGATTGAACACTGAAGCTTTCTTT. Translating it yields CASSLGLNTEAFF.